This TCR beta chain was retrieved from a study of human T cells and chemical hapten exposure. The overall study: DPC at 2% was the sensitizing agent, placed on roughly 2 cm by roughly 2 cm of upper inner arm skin. Slight volume differences across pooled libraries mainly accounted for varying per-sample TCR yields.

MiXCR was run by TCRdb on the RACE reads, yielding one entry per CDR3 protein. This table holds roughly 110,000 distinct CDR3 sequences, roughly 12% found once. Germline loops: CDR1 SQVTM, CDR2 ANQGSEA. The V end was cut by 6 bases, the J end by 0 bases, with 11 bases between. This CDR3 comprises 13 residues. This clonotype was counted ten times or more. Time point given: pre-sensitization, week 0. Regarding treatment: therapeutic diphenylcyclopropenone sensitization with weekly scalp DPC. V usage is TRBV29-1 and J usage is TRBJ1-2; TRBD1 might be the D (5 bases). This clonotype originated in a woman aged 45-65 years with alopecia areata. Some clones in this sample may be carry-over from other donors' samples. The sequencing used whole blood, collected in connection with sensitization to the hapten diphenylcyclopropenone (DPC). CDR3 in DNA: TGCAGCGTGAGGACAACTACTAACTATGGCTACACCTTC. Residues: CSVRTTTNYGYTF. Drawing the rest from reference TRBV29-1 and TRBJ1-2, the complete variable domain is SAVISQKPSRDICQRGTSLTIQCQVDSQVTMMFWYRQQPGQSLTLIATANQGSEATYESGFVIDKFPISRPNLTFSTLTVSNMSPEDSSIYLCSVRTTTNYGYTFGSGTRLTVV.